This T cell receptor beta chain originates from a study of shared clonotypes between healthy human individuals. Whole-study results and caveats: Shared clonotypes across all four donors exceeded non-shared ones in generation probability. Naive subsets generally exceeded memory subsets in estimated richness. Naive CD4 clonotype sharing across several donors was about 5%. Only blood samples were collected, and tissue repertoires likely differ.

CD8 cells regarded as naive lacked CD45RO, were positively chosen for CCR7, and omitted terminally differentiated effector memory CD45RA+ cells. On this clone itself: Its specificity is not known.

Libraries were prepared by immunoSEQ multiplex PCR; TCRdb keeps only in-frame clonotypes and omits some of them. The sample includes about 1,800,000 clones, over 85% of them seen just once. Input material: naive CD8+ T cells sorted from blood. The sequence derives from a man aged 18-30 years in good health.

The CDR3, as DNA: TGTGCCAGCGCACTAGCGGGGGGGCTCGATACGCAGTATTTT. The encoded protein is CASALAGGLDTQYF. The chain links TRBV7-6 to TRBJ2-3; TRBD2 agrees at 13 bases. The CDR3 runs to 14 residues. V shed 8 bases, J shed 6 bases, and the junction held 5 bases outside the gene matches. CDR1 is SGHVS, CDR2 FNYEAQ, per germline. Full variable domain (outside the CDR3, taken from reference TRBV7-6 and TRBJ2-3): GAGVSQSPRYKVTKRGQDVALRCDPISGHVSLYWYRQALGQGPEFLTYFNYEAQQDKSGLPNDRFSAERPEGSISTLTIQRTEQRDSAMYRCASALAGGLDTQYFGPGTRLTVL.